The 23 T cell receptor beta chains given below trace back to one sample, sequenced in a study of T cell repertoires in cytomegalovirus infection. Antigens for these TCRs are unknown. In TCRdb, the reads were re-called with MiXCR into one record per CDR3 protein. The sample yields under 850,000 distinct CDR3 sequences, around 30% seen once. The sequencing here drew on cultured PBMCs, taken from culture after CMV antigen stimulation. These receptors were obtained from a human donor in good health (CMV status not recorded). Some clones in this sample may be carry-over from other donors' samples.

This clonotype showed up just a few times. The V call is TRBV7-9, the J call TRBJ1-4; maybe TRBD1 (5 bases). V was pared by 5 bases and J by 4 bases, with 17 bases between. The CDR3 has 16 amino acids. Germline CDR1 and CDR2: SEHNR and FQNEAQ (reference sequence). The CDR3 DNA is TGTGCCAGCAGCCGCTTATCCGGGACGGTTAATGAAAAACTGTTTTTT. Translating it yields CASSRLSGTVNEKLFF.

V gene TRBV7-2 combines with J gene TRBJ2-4, with unresolved D. This CDR3 has 13 amino acids. CDR1 is SGHTA, CDR2 FQGNSA, per germline. The V end was cut by 2 bases, the J end by 2 bases, with 4 bases between. CDR3 residues: CASSLRSKNIQYF. CDR3 DNA sequence: TGTGCCAGCAGCTTACGATCCAAAAACATTCAGTACTTC.

This clonotype has at least ten counts. The J gene is TRBJ2-3, the V gene TRBV7-2; 7 bases line up with TRBD2. Germline CDR1 and CDR2: SGHTA and FQGNSA. CDR3 length: 14 amino acids. With V trimmed by 4 bases and J by 0 bases, 1 base remained unmatched. This CDR3 is CASSWRESTDTQYF. The CDR3, as DNA: TGTGCCAGCAGCTGGCGGGAGAGCACAGATACGCAGTATTTT.

The CDR3, as DNA: TGTGCCAGTAATACGGGGACGGCAATGGGTACGCAGTATTTT. Protein: CASNTGTAMGTQYF. The V call is TRBV19, the J call TRBJ2-3; D tentatively reads TRBD1 or TRBD2 (5 bases each). There are 14 residues in the CDR3. Germline V gives CDR1 LNHDA, CDR2 SQIVND (reference sequence). V dropped 7 bases and J dropped 8 bases, with 19 bases sitting between them.

V is TRBV20-1 and J is TRBJ2-3; D possibly corresponds to TRBD2 (5 bases). There are 15 residues in the CDR3. Germline CDR1 DFQATT, CDR2 SNEGSKA (reference sequence). Trimming took 1 base from V and 6 from J, leaving 17 bases between them. CDR3 DNA sequence: TGCAGTGCTAGAGGAATTACTAGTACCAGGGATACGCAGTATTTT. Translation: CSARGITSTRDTQYF.

The J gene is TRBJ1-5, the V gene TRBV20-1; D might be TRBD1 (5 bases). Between the trimmed V and J ends, which lost 0 bases and 9 bases, there was a span of 15 bases. The V gene's germline CDR1 is DFQATT and CDR2 SNEGSKA (reference sequence). The CDR3 is 14 residues long. CDR3: CSARDFRVGRPQHF. CDR3 coding DNA: TGCAGTGCTAGAGATTTCAGGGTTGGTAGGCCCCAGCATTTT.

The V and J genes are TRBV6-5 and TRBJ2-5; 7 bases fit TRBD2. The CDR3 has 13 amino acids. Unmatched junction bases numbered 7, after V lost 7 bases and J lost 5 bases. Per the germline V gene, CDR1 is MNHEY and CDR2 is SVGAGI. The CDR3 protein is CASKVGGSETQYF. In DNA, the CDR3 is TGTGCCAGCAAGGTCGGGGGGAGTGAGACCCAGTACTTC.

The chain uses TRBV6-1 and TRBJ2-7; TRBD1 matches 8 bases. The CDR3 sequence is 14 residues long. Germline lookup yields CDR1 MNHNS and CDR2 SASEGT. V lost 6 bases and J lost 2; bases outside the gene matches: 6. The CDR3 DNA reads TGTGCCAGCAGCGAGGACAGGGTAACCTACGAGCAGTACTTC. Residues: CASSEDRVTYEQYF.

The chain recombines TRBV6-2 or TRBV6-3 with TRBJ2-1, with D perhaps being TRBD1 or TRBD2 (5 bases each). Trimming took 6 bases from V and 4 from J, leaving 19 bases between them. CDR3 length: 16 amino acids. Germline values: CDR1 MNHEY, CDR2 SVGEGT. CDR3 DNA sequence: TGTGCCAGCAGCCGTCCCGGGGACGGGGTTTACAATGAGCAGTTCTTC. Amino acid sequence: CASSRPGDGVYNEQFF.

This clonotype was counted between two and nine times. The chain employs TRBV25-1 and TRBJ1-5; D remains unclear. Germline CDR1 and CDR2: MGHDK and SYGVNS. The CDR3 sequence is 20 residues long. V was cut by 4 bases and J by 0 bases, with 25 bases left in between. CDR3 residues: CASSGSPPRLVDYSNQPQHF. The CDR3 region has the DNA TGTGCCAGCAGTGGCTCCCCCCCCAGACTAGTAGATTATAGCAATCAGCCCCAGCATTTT.

This clonotype appeared a few times. This chain connects TRBV18 to TRBJ1-2; D remains ambiguous. The V and J ends lost 3 bases and 4 bases respectively, with 15 bases between them. Germline lookup yields CDR1 KGHSH and CDR2 LQKENI. This CDR3 is 15 amino acids long. The CDR3 sequence: CASSPSGREPYGYTF. The CDR3 bases are TGTGCCAGCTCACCTTCCGGACGGGAACCCTATGGCTACACCTTC.

V and J are TRBV20-1 and TRBJ1-5; the match to TRBD1 covers 9 bases. V lost 6 bases and J lost 7; bases outside the gene matches: 16. The CDR3 length is 16 residues. The germline V gene has CDR1 DFQATT and CDR2 SNEGSKA (reference sequence). The CDR3 protein is CSAASPGQGGKQPQHF. CDR3 DNA sequence: TGCAGTGCAGCCTCGCCGGGACAGGGTGGGAAACAGCCCCAGCATTTT.

The chain is built from TRBV27 and TRBJ1-2; TRBD1 agrees at 7 bases. The CDR3 loop spans 14 amino acids. CDR1 MNHEY and CDR2 SMNVEV come from the germline V gene (reference sequence). Losses at the gene ends were 6 bases for V and 4 bases for J; bases not matched to a gene: 8. Here the CDR3 DNA reads TGTGCCAGCAGAGGACAGGCAGACTTCTATGGCTACACCTTC. This translates into CASRGQADFYGYTF.

This clonotype was found many times. The chain links TRBV7-2 to TRBJ2-7; 7 bases are shared with TRBD2. V shed 5 bases, J shed 9 bases, and the junction held 13 bases outside the gene matches. Per germline, CDR1 SGHTA and CDR2 FQGNSA. The CDR3 spans 14 residues. The CDR3 DNA reads TGTGCCAGCAGCCCAAATCGACTAGCCAAAGCGCAGTACTTC. As protein: CASSPNRLAKAQYF.

This sequence joins TRBV7-3 and TRBJ2-7, with a possible D match to TRBD1 (6 bases). Trimming pared 1 base from V and 5 bases from J, leaving 15 bases between. This CDR3 spans 15 amino acids. Germline values: CDR1 SGHTA, CDR2 FQGTGA. This chain's CDR3 is CASSLKVDRFDEQYF. Here the CDR3 DNA reads TGTGCCAGCAGCTTAAAGGTTGACAGGTTCGACGAGCAGTACTTC.

J is TRBJ2-7 and V is TRBV6-1, with a tentative D call TRBD2 (6 bases). The CDR3 is made up of 13 amino acids. V gave up 4 bases and J gave up 2 bases, with 9 bases separating them. Germline V gene lookup returns CDR1 MNHNS and CDR2 SASEGT. CDR3 sequence (DNA): TGTGCCAGCAGTGGGGAGGCCACCTACGAGCAGTACTTC. It translates to CASSGEATYEQYF.

J is TRBJ2-2 and V is TRBV12-3 or TRBV12-4; D gene unclear. V was trimmed by 6 bases and J by 6 bases, leaving 14 bases between them. The CDR3 is made up of 14 amino acids. CDR3 DNA: TGTGCCAGCAGAACTTCCCGTGGAGCCGGGGAGCTGTTTTTT. It is translated as CASRTSRGAGELFF.

The V and J genes are TRBV4-1 and TRBJ2-3; TRBD2 agrees at 10 bases. Germline loops: CDR1 MGHRA, CDR2 YSYEKL. The CDR3 runs 16 residues. V dropped 1 base and J dropped 5; count of bases not matched to a gene: 6. CDR3 in amino acids: CASSQGGLAGVDTQYF. CDR3 bases: TGCGCCAGCAGCCAAGGAGGCCTAGCGGGGGTAGATACGCAGTATTTT.

This clonotype was counted many times. V gene TRBV7-9 combines with J gene TRBJ2-7; no firm D call. CDR1 is SEHNR, CDR2 FQNEAQ, per germline (reference sequence). The CDR3 is 12 residues long. V shed 1 base and J shed 4 bases, with 5 bases lying between them. The CDR3 nucleotides are TGTGCCAGCAGCTTAGGGGTTTACGAGCAGTACTTC. Translated, it gives CASSLGVYEQYF.

This clonotype occurred a few times. CDR3 nucleotides: TGTGCCAGCAGACCGACAGGGCCCAATTCACCCCTCCACTTT. It codes for CASRPTGPNSPLHF. V and J are TRBV12-3 or TRBV12-4 and TRBJ1-6; 7 bases are shared with TRBD1. This CDR3 comprises 14 residues. With 6 bases clipped from V and 7 bases from J, the junction kept 6 bases outside the gene matches.

The chain has TRBV19 and TRBJ2-7; TRBD2 aligns across 10 bases. The CDR3 runs to 15 residues. V lost 2 bases and J lost 4; bases outside the gene matches: 5. The germline V gene has CDR1 LNHDA and CDR2 SQIVND (reference sequence). CDR3 sequence (DNA): TGTGCCAGTAGTATACGGAGCGGGAGGGAGTACGAGCAGTACTTC. This translates into CASSIRSGREYEQYF.

The chain has TRBV6-1 and TRBJ2-3; the match to TRBD1 covers 7 bases. Germline V CDR1 and CDR2: MNHNS, SASEGT. The CDR3 contains 15 residues. V was clipped by 0 bases and J by 6 bases; unmatched bases: 6. CDR3 bases: TGTGCCAGCAGTGAAGCGAGACAGGGTACGGATACGCAGTATTTT. This sequence encodes CASSEARQGTDTQYF.

The rearrangement joins TRBV6-5 to TRBJ2-1; 7 bases map to TRBD1. The V and J ends lost 6 bases and 7 bases, in that order; junction bases with no gene match: 12. Germline CDR1 is MNHEY and CDR2 is SVGAGI. The CDR3 sequence is 15 residues long. The CDR3 reads CASRPDRARANEQFF. The CDR3 nucleotides read TGTGCCAGCAGACCCGACAGGGCCAGGGCAAATGAGCAGTTCTTC.